This is a list of T cell receptor beta chains from one sample in a study of human T cells and chemical hapten exposure. TCRdb reanalysed the RACE reads using MiXCR and keeps one entry per CDR3 protein. The data hold around 75,000 distinct CDR3 sequences, with approximately 10% observed a single time. Sequences were derived from whole blood, sampled in connection with sensitization to the hapten diphenylcyclopropenone (DPC). The receptor source for this set is a woman aged 50 to 60 with alopecia areata. Some clones in this sample may be carry-over from other donors' samples. The CDR3 runs from the conserved cysteine through the conserved F or W. The D gene is left open where the match is weak. Size tells how often a clone was seen (once, few, many) or the class of an expanded clone, and some rows leave it out.

TRBJ1-3 TRBD1 TRBV6-5 many CASSRQGTGNTIYF TGTGCCAGCAGTCGACAGGGAACAGGAAACACCATATATTTT
TRBJ2-3 - TRBV7-9 many CASSTGSDTQYF TGTGCCAGCAGCACGGGGTCAGATACGCAGTATTTT
TRBJ2-3 TRBD2 TRBV11-2 - CASRNGLVGAQYF TGTGCCAGCAGGAACGGACTAGTGGGAGCGCAGTATTTT
TRBJ2-3 - TRBV5-1 - CASSLTTDTQYF TGCGCCAGCAGCCTTACCACAGATACGCAGTATTTT
TRBJ2-1 TRBD2 TRBV18 many CASWAGLADYNEQFF TGTGCCAGCTGGGCGGGACTAGCGGATTACAATGAGCAGTTCTTC
TRBJ2-4 - TRBV28 - CASSFSIENIQYF TGTGCCAGCAGTTTCTCTATAGAAAACATTCAGTACTTC
TRBJ2-5 - TRBV25-1 many CASSAPRAGETQYF TGTGCCAGCAGTGCCCCCCGCGCTGGCGAGACCCAGTACTTC
TRBJ1-6 - TRBV7-9 many CASSHPKGGYNSPLHF TGTGCCAGCAGCCACCCCAAGGGGGGCTATAATTCACCCCTCCACTTT
TRBJ2-1 TRBD1 TRBV2 - CASVLGTGTVNEQFF TGTGCCAGCGTTCTAGGGACAGGGACAGTCAATGAGCAGTTCTTC
TRBJ1-1 TRBD1 TRBV4-1 few CASSQYHRGDSEAFF TGCGCCAGCAGCCAATACCACAGGGGTGACTCTGAAGCTTTCTTT
TRBJ1-1 - TRBV12-3/TRBV12-4 many CASSHDSNTEAFF TGTGCCAGCAGCCACGACAGTAACACTGAAGCTTTCTTT
TRBJ1-2 TRBD1 TRBV18 - CASSPDRAYGYTF TGTGCCAGCTCACCAGACAGGGCCTATGGCTACACCTTC
TRBJ2-2 - TRBV5-1 - CASSSLEPGELFF TGCGCCAGCAGCAGCTTGGAGCCCGGGGAGCTGTTTTTT
TRBJ1-5 - TRBV10-3 few CATRGLEGSNQPQHF TGTGCCACCAGGGGCTTGGAGGGAAGCAATCAGCCCCAGCATTTT
TRBJ2-5 - TRBV7-7 many CASSLRVSGETQYF TGTGCCAGCAGCCTTAGAGTTTCCGGGGAGACCCAGTACTTC
TRBJ2-7 - TRBV6-6 few CASSSPTLSSYEQYF TGTGCCAGCAGTTCGCCGACTTTAAGCTCCTACGAGCAGTACTTC
TRBJ1-2 - TRBV3-1 many CASSQDVPRAGGYTF TGTGCCAGCAGCCAAGATGTGCCGAGGGCAGGTGGCTACACCTTC
TRBJ2-7 TRBD1 TRBV2 - CASSEDLGQGKQYF TGTGCCAGCAGTGAAGATTTGGGACAGGGAAAGCAGTACTTC
TRBJ2-2 - TRBV9 many CASSVGTGELFF TGTGCCAGCAGCGTAGGGACCGGGGAGCTGTTTTTT
TRBJ2-5 - TRBV11-3 many CASSLVSGGTQYF TGTGCCAGCAGCTTAGTCAGTGGAGGGACCCAGTACTTC
TRBJ2-1 - TRBV20-1 many CSARDPREYYNEQFF TGCAGTGCTAGAGATCCAAGGGAGTACTACAATGAGCAGTTCTTC
TRBJ2-7 - TRBV29-1 many CSVVSQGFEEQYF TGCAGCGTTGTATCGCAAGGCTTTGAAGAGCAGTACTTC
TRBJ2-2 - TRBV6-2/TRBV6-3 - CASSYLAANTGELFF TGTGCCAGCAGTTACTTGGCGGCGAACACCGGGGAGCTGTTTTTT
TRBJ2-3 - TRBV3-1 few CASSHNPGVGTDTQYF TGTGCCAGCAGCCATAATCCGGGAGTGGGCACAGATACGCAGTATTTT
TRBJ2-7 - TRBV29-1 - CSVETGTYEQYF TGCAGCGTTGAGACTGGGACCTACGAGCAGTACTTC
TRBJ1-1 - TRBV7-6 few CASSHGQTNTEAFF TGTGCCAGCAGCCATGGACAGACCAACACTGAAGCTTTCTTT
TRBJ2-1 TRBD2 TRBV11-3 many CASSLGGLASYNEQFF TGTGCCAGCAGCTTGGGGGGACTAGCTTCCTACAATGAGCAGTTCTTC
TRBJ2-7 - TRBV7-2 many CASSPVPYEQYF TGTGCCAGCAGCCCCGTTCCCTACGAGCAGTACTTC
TRBJ1-1 - TRBV20-1 many CSARDIRGLMNTEAFF TGCAGTGCTAGAGATATCAGGGGACTGATGAACACTGAAGCTTTCTTT
TRBJ1-2 - TRBV2 - CASSEGGTYGYTF TGTGCCAGCAGTGAAGGAGGGACCTATGGCTACACCTTC
TRBJ1-1 - TRBV4-1 - CASSSPTRITEAFF TGCGCCAGCAGCTCACCTACGCGGATCACTGAAGCTTTCTTT
TRBJ2-1 - TRBV11-2 few CASSFEGWPFDEQFF TGTGCCAGCAGCTTTGAAGGTTGGCCTTTCGATGAGCAGTTCTTC
TRBJ1-5 - TRBV12-3/TRBV12-4 - CASSVQGGGPQHF TGCGCCAGCAGTGTACAGGGCGGGGGGCCCCAGCATTTT
TRBJ2-3 - TRBV7-3 many CASSLTGARTDTQYF TGTGCCAGCAGCTTAACTGGGGCCCGCACAGATACGCAGTATTTT
TRBJ2-3 TRBD2 TRBV5-5 - CASSFSGVRRGTDTQYF TGTGCCAGCAGCTTCAGCGGGGTCAGGAGAGGCACAGATACGCAGTATTTT
TRBJ2-2 TRBD2 TRBV29-1 many CSVEKAGVTGELFF TGCAGCGTTGAAAAAGCGGGAGTCACCGGGGAGCTGTTTTTT
TRBJ2-6 - TRBV29-1 many CSAMNRDPSSGANVLTF TGCAGCGCGATGAACCGGGACCCCAGCTCTGGGGCCAACGTCCTGACTTTC
TRBJ2-1 - TRBV25-1 - CASSAILAGASYNEQFF TGTGCCAGCAGTGCCATCCTTGCGGGGGCTTCCTACAATGAGCAGTTCTTC